This T cell receptor (beta chain) was captured in a study of T cell responses to AZD1222 COVID-19 vaccine. Remarks on this clone: Its specificity is not known.

Study-wide points: Sampling captured repertoires only after the peak T cell response. Spike-specific TCR breadth and depth both grew after two AZD1222 doses.

In germline, CDR1 is MGHDK, CDR2 SYGVNS. The CDR3 length is 15 residues. Trimming left V 4 bases short and J 7 bases short, with 20 bases between. Here immunoSEQ multiplex PCR was the method, and the copy in TCRdb shows in-frame clones only, minus some. This repertoire shows 95,000 to 150,000 clones, about 89% found once; its top ten account for over 5%. Sequenced material: peripheral blood, taken on day 0 of AZD1222 vaccination. This TCR was recovered from an adult in good health. V gene TRBV25-1 combines with J gene TRBJ2-7; D possibly corresponds to TRBD1 (6 bases). This CDR3 reads CASSALGSGAWEQYF. The CDR3 coding sequence is TGTGCCAGCAGTGCTCTGGGGTCAGGGGCCTGGGAGCAGTACTTC.